This T cell receptor (beta chain) derives from a study of OX40 agonist ivuxolimab in advanced cancers. Study background: Enrolled patients in dose escalation had cancers that were hepatocellular carcinoma, melanoma, renal cell or head and neck cancer. Three patients responded partially, comprising one with hepatocellular carcinoma and two with cutaneous melanoma.

Germline CDR1 SGHAT, CDR2 FQNNGV. V was shortened by 7 bases and J by 5 bases, with 14 bases between the two germline ends. The CDR3 loop spans 13 amino acids. TCRdb's copy holds only in-frame clones and misses some; the assay was immunoSEQ multiplex PCR. The data contain roughly 53,000 clones, about 85% of them singletons. The source of this sequence is an adult with an advanced solid tumor such as melanoma, head and neck, liver or kidney cancer. Sequences were derived from CD4+ or CD8+ T cells sorted from blood, sampled in a trial of the OX40 agonist ivuxolimab. This chain joins TRBV11-2 and TRBJ1-1; D gene ambiguous. CDR3: CASTLRRGTEAFF. The CDR3 nucleotides read TGTGCCAGCACCCTGCGGCGAGGTACTGAAGCTTTCTTT.